Shown below are 8 T cell receptor beta chains from a single sample sequenced in a study of response to subunit inactivated influenza vaccine. TCRdb re-called the RT-PCR reads through MiXCR, storing one row per CDR3 protein. This table holds roughly 700,000 distinct CDR3 sequences, about a sixth found once. The material sequenced was PBMCs from blood, taken 11 to 12 days after vaccination. These receptor sequences come from a man aged 45-65 years who received an inactivated influenza vaccine.

This clonotype was counted only a few times. This sequence joins TRBV13 and TRBJ1-6, with a possible D match to TRBD1 (6 bases). Trimming stripped 6 bases from V and 0 bases from J, with 15 bases between. The CDR3 totals 17 residues. The germline CDR1 and CDR2 sequences are PRHDT and FYEKMQ (reference sequence). CDR3 in DNA: TGTGCCAGCAGGAAACAGGGCCTGAGCTCCTATAATTCACCCCTCCACTTT. It encodes CASRKQGLSSYNSPLHF. Looking up the rest from reference TRBV13 and TRBJ1-6 gives the full variable domain: AAGVIQSPRHLIKEKRETATLKCYPIPRHDTVYWYQQGPGQDPQFLISFYEKMQSDKGSIPDRFSAQQFSDYHSELNMSSLELGDSALYFCASRKQGLSSYNSPLHFGNGTRLTVT.

The sample holds a few counts of this clonotype. The chain couples TRBV28 to TRBJ1-2, with D unresolved. The V gene's germline CDR1 is MDHEN and CDR2 SYDVKM. Trimming shortened V by 5 bases and J by 3 bases, and 7 bases separated the two germline ends. CDR3 length equals 12 residues. CDR3 bases: TGTGCCAGCAGTGAAGACTACTATGGCTACACCTTC. Translating it yields CASSEDYYGYTF.

The CDR3 sequence is CASSLLRGRPGEQYF. In DNA form, the CDR3 reads TGTGCCAGCAGTTTGTTGAGGGGTAGGCCTGGCGAGCAGTACTTC. The rearrangement uses TRBV28 and TRBJ2-7; tentatively, D is TRBD1 or TRBD2 (5 bases each). Germline V gives CDR1 MDHEN, CDR2 SYDVKM. V was shortened by 3 bases and J by 6 bases, with 18 bases between the two germline ends. This CDR3 contains 15 residues.

This clonotype was counted between two and nine times. V gene TRBV28 combines with J gene TRBJ2-1; perhaps TRBD2 as D (7 bases). The CDR3 runs 17 residues. Germline V gives CDR1 MDHEN, CDR2 SYDVKM. V lost 2 bases to trimming and J lost 1 base, with 15 bases between them. The CDR3 bases are TGTGCCAGCAGTTTACTGGGGGCTAGCGGATCCTACAATGAGCAGTTCTTC. Amino acids: CASSLLGASGSYNEQFF.

This clonotype was recorded only once. The chain uses TRBV4-1 and TRBJ1-3; tentative D call: TRBD1 (6 bases). Germline V gives CDR1 MGHRA, CDR2 YSYEKL. The CDR3 has 17 amino acids. With 4 bases removed from V and 1 base from J, the gap between germline ends came to 17 bases. CDR3 sequence: CASSRRDTAASGNTIYF. The CDR3 DNA is TGCGCCAGCAGCCGGAGGGACACCGCCGCTTCTGGAAACACCATATATTTT.

This clonotype turned up a few times. The J gene is TRBJ2-3, the V gene TRBV6-5, with unresolved D. The germline CDR1 and CDR2 sequences are MNHEY and SVGAGI. The CDR3 totals 15 residues. Trimming removed 2 bases at V and 2 bases at J, with 11 bases between. The CDR3 here is CASSYGETFTDTQYF. The CDR3 DNA sequence: TGTGCCAGCAGTTACGGGGAAACCTTCACAGATACGCAGTATTTT.

The V call is TRBV6-5, the J call TRBJ1-6, with D possibly being TRBD1 (5 bases). Germline V gene data show CDR1 as MNHEY and CDR2 as SVGAGI. Trimming removed 0 bases at V and 14 bases at J, with 14 bases between. The CDR3 runs 14 residues. CDR3 region: CASSYSPREFTLHF. The CDR3 nucleotides read TGTGCCAGCAGTTACTCCCCCAGGGAATTCACCCTCCACTTT.

This clonotype was observed a handful of times. The chain employs TRBV27 and TRBJ2-1; 7 bases fit TRBD2. The ends lost 2 bases at V and 9 bases at J; junction bases unmatched: 10. The V gene's germline CDR1 is MNHEY and CDR2 SMNVEV (reference sequence). The CDR3 has 15 residues. CDR3 sequence reads: CASSLIGGRSIEQFF. CDR3 in DNA: TGTGCCAGCAGTTTAATTGGCGGGAGATCTATTGAGCAGTTCTTC.